This T cell receptor beta chain is drawn from a study of neurological immune-mediated disorders (dated by TCRdb to the late 2010s). Looking at the study overall: Among the roughly 34 multiple sclerosis patients, relapsing-remitting MS accounted for around 30 and secondary progressive MS accounted for 3. Longitudinal samples, technical triplicates and paired sorted CD4+ and CD8+ T-cell subsets, alongside PBMC samples, were included among the roughly 100 TCR-beta libraries. Peripheral blood TCR-beta repertoires from patients with HTLV-I-associated myelopathy (HAM/TSP), patients with multiple sclerosis, and healthy controls were compared in the study using UMI-based sequencing. Of the 68 subjects in the cohort, approximately 15 were HAM/TSP patients, 34 were multiple sclerosis patients, and around 20 were healthy controls. Study-level results and caveats: The MS cluster showed no association with clinical or MRI features, and the authors stated that larger cohorts are needed. Phylogenetic analysis grouped repertoires from 18 of 34 MS patients into a cluster of related CDR3 sequences, suggesting a possible repertoire-level signature. TCR clonal expansion was greatest in HAM/TSP patients and smallest in MS patients, who ranked below even healthy controls. No identical CDR3 amino acid sequences were shared among expanded clones across subjects, suggesting private TCR-beta repertoires in all groups.

Libraries from unsorted PBMCs were made from 2 million PBMCs kept in RNAlater at -80 degrees C until RNA extraction. Multiple sclerosis patients were enrolled in a US clinical protocol evaluating disease progression by magnetic resonance imaging. Peripheral blood underwent Ficoll-Hypaque density gradient centrifugation to isolate PBMCs, which were then cryopreserved in liquid nitrogen. cDNA was synthesized by template-switch 5'RACE using a primer carrying a 10-nucleotide random unique molecular identifier by which each TCR transcript was tagged. Over 170 million TCR-beta sequences, covering 15-18 subjects, were produced in each sequencing run. The RNeasy kit was used to extract total RNA. The KAPA Real-time Library Amplification kit was used to amplify TCR-beta VDJ regions with primers for the TCR constant region and the 5'RACE anchor. A first PCR added sample indexes and Illumina adaptors, and a second PCR then raised library yield. After purification with Ampure beads, the TCR product of roughly 650 bp was size-selected on a 2% E-gel SizeSelection system. Library quality was checked on a Bioanalyzer, concentration was measured with Qubit, and libraries were quantified with the Kapa Library Quantification kit before pooling. An Illumina HiSeq 2500 sequenced the libraries paired-end 2 x 150 bp. To increase sequence diversity, about 23-30% phiX was spiked into each library pool. The original methods were these. The UMI-based MiGEC pipeline processed quality-filtered reads and removed over 75% of raw TCR sequences during error correction. VDJ genes were aligned to IMGT germline references, and each clonotype was defined by a unique CDR3 amino acid sequence together with V-J genes. Clonal expansion, Shannon diversity, and CDR3 relatedness (CalcPairwiseDistances, ClusterSamples) were evaluated with VDJtools, and phylogenetic trees were built with CLCbio workbench. A clone was classed as expanded if it had 8 or more unique UMIs, a cutoff based on coefficient-of-variation modelling across technical triplicates. TCRdb passed the public sequencing reads through fastp at Q25 and MiXCR, retaining productive beta sequences. Rows are combined by CDR3 protein, so each entry shows the most common genes and DNA. These V and J calls originate from TCRdb's pipeline instead of the authors' own analysis. This sample holds 45,000 to 60,000 distinct CDR3 sequences; about 2.5% were observed only once. The ten top clones hold under 4% of the sample.

From the cysteine up to the phenylalanine, the CDR3 has a length of 13 residues. Of the read, only the CDR3 DNA is kept; its 39 bases are in frame from base 1. V is reduced by 7 bases and J by 5 bases, leaving a spacing of 15 bases between them. CDR1 and CDR2 are read off the germline V gene as SGHDT and YYEEEE. In this sample, this clonotype turned up many times. Its antigen target is currently unknown. Base qualities are missing; no much larger clone stands one base away. This TCR was recovered from a man in his fifties with multiple sclerosis. Sequencing was performed on PBMCs. The sequence is built from TRBV5-6 and TRBJ2-5; the D region possibly corresponds to TRBD1 (6 bases align). CDR3 protein: CASLLGQGETQYF. The nucleotide sequence is given as TGTGCCAGCCTTCTGGGCCAGGGGGAGACCCAGTACTTC.